The rows below give T cell receptor beta chains drawn from one sample of a study of graft-versus-host responses after intestinal transplantation. The antigens of these receptors remain unknown. Some clones are missing from TCRdb's copy, which holds only in-frame ones; the method was immunoSEQ multiplex PCR. There are around 130,000 clones in the sample; around nine tenths occur only once, and 0.16% lies in the top ten. The sample consisted of unstimulated CD4+ T cells sorted from spleen or lymph node cells, taken before intestinal transplant. These receptors came from a human donor who received an intestinal transplant. Each CDR3 is given with its conserved first and last residue. D genes are given only for firm matches. Some rows mark clone size as missing; the rest say once, few, many or name a class of expanded clone.

abundance	v_gene	j_gene	d_gene	len	CDR3nt	CDR3aa
-	TRBV7-9	TRBJ2-3	-	12	TGTGCCAGCACCAAAGGAGTAGATACGCAGTATTTT	CASTKGVDTQYF
-	TRBV5-6	TRBJ1-4	-	17	TGTGCCAGCAGCTGGGGGCTAGGGGCCGTGGCTAATGAAAAACTGTTTTTT	CASSWGLGAVANEKLFF
-	TRBV7-2	TRBJ2-7	TRBD2	17	TGTGCCAGCAGCTTAGTCCCGGCGGGGGTAAGATCCTACGAGCAGTACTTC	CASSLVPAGVRSYEQYF
once	TRBV9	TRBJ2-3	-	16	TGTGCCAGCAGCGTAGGCTCCGGGGGGCCCAGAGATACGCAGTATTTT	CASSVGSGGPRDTQYF
-	TRBV5-6	TRBJ2-5	-	14	TGTGCCAGCAGCCTGGGACGACGTTTCGAGACCCAGTACTTC	CASSLGRRFETQYF
-	TRBV14	TRBJ2-3	-	14	TGTGCCAGCAGCCAAGGACTAGTGACAGATACGCAGTATTTT	CASSQGLVTDTQYF
-	TRBV6-1	TRBJ1-2	-	14	TGTGCCAGCAGACGGGAGGCAGGGTACTATGGCTACACCTTC	CASRREAGYYGYTF
once	TRBV5-5	TRBJ2-7	TRBD1	15	TGTGCCAGCAGCTTGGGACCGGGACAGGACTACGAGCAGTACTTC	CASSLGPGQDYEQYF
-	TRBV7-9	TRBJ2-3	-	14	TGTGCCAGCAGCTTAGTTCGCCTGGCAGATACGCAGTATTTT	CASSLVRLADTQYF
-	TRBV5-1	TRBJ1-2	-	14	TGCGCCAGCAGCCGAGACAGATCTAACTATGGCTACACCTTC	CASSRDRSNYGYTF
-	TRBV2	TRBJ1-2	-	15	TGTGCCAGCAGTGCCGTCCGGGGACCGAGCTATGGCTACACCTTC	CASSAVRGPSYGYTF
-	TRBV2	TRBJ2-3	-	12	TGTGCCAGCAGTGAAGCTAAGGCTACGCAGTATTTT	CASSEAKATQYF
few	TRBV29-1	TRBJ2-5	-	11	TGCAGAGCCACGACTCAAGAGACCCAGTACTTC	CRATTQETQYF
-	TRBV6-1	TRBJ2-3	-	13	TGTGCCACCCTGACGGGACCTGTATACGCGCAGTATTTT	CATLTGPVYAQYF
-	TRBV15	TRBJ1-2	-	14	TGTGCCACCAGCAGACCCCACAGGGTTGACGGCTACACCTTC	CATSRPHRVDGYTF
-	TRBV9	TRBJ2-6	-	19	TGTGCCAGCAGCGTAGCCATCAGTTCAGCCTCCTCTGGGGCCAACGTCCTGACTTTC	CASSVAISSASSGANVLTF
-	TRBV6-1	TRBJ2-3	-	13	TGTGCCAGCAGTGTTGGGGAGAGGGATACGCAGTATTTT	CASSVGERDTQYF
-	TRBV20-1	TRBJ1-2	-	11	TGCAGTGCTAGAGATTCAATTAGGGAAAGTTTC	CSARDSIRESF
-	TRBV18	TRBJ2-2	-	14	TGTGCCAGCTCACCACCACCAGGGTTACGGGAGCTGTTTTTT	CASSPPPGLRELFF
-	TRBV11-2	TRBJ2-7	TRBD2	15	TGTGCCAGCAGCTTGGATTCCGGGGGGGCTTACGAGCAGTACTTC	CASSLDSGGAYEQYF
-	TRBV6-1	TRBJ2-5	TRBD1	14	TGTGCCAGTAGTAATACAGGGGGCGAAGAGACCCAGTACTTC	CASSNTGGEETQYF
once	TRBV6-5	TRBJ2-1	-	12	TGTGCCACCCTACGACCCGACAGGGAGCAGTTCTTC	CATLRPDREQFF
once	TRBV9	TRBJ1-1	-	13	TGTGCCAGCAGCGTAGCGGCGAACACTGAAGCTTTCTTT	CASSVAANTEAFF
-	TRBV29-1	TRBJ2-5	-	11	TGCAGCGTGGATGGGTTAGAGACCCAGTACTTC	CSVDGLETQYF
-	TRBV11-3	TRBJ2-7	-	14	TGTGCCAGCAGCTTAGGTTTCAATACCTACGAGCAGTACTTC	CASSLGFNTYEQYF
once	TRBV6-4	TRBJ2-4	-	16	TGTGCCAGCAGTGACGGGTACGGATGGCCCAAAAACATTCAGTACTTC	CASSDGYGWPKNIQYF
-	TRBV11-2	TRBJ2-1	-	12	TGTGCCAGCAGCTTAAGCTACGCTGAGCAGTTCTTC	CASSLSYAEQFF
-	TRBV5-1	TRBJ2-3	TRBD2	18	TGCGCCAGCAGCCCGGGACTAGCGGGGGGGTCTCGCCGTGATACGCAGTATTTT	CASSPGLAGGSRRDTQYF
-	TRBV9	TRBJ2-7	TRBD1	14	TGTGCCAGCAGCAGAGGCCAGGGGGCGTACGAGCAGTACTTC	CASSRGQGAYEQYF
-	TRBV18	TRBJ1-5	-	13	TGTGCCAGCTCACCCCAGGGCAATCAGCCCCAGCATTTT	CASSPQGNQPQHF
-	TRBV11-3	TRBJ2-7	-	13	TGTGCCAGCAGCTTAGCCCAGGGTCCCGAGCAGTACTTC	CASSLAQGPEQYF
few	TRBV10-3	TRBJ1-6	TRBD1	15	TGTGCCATCAGTGAGCGGGACAGGTATAATTCACCCCTCCACTTT	CAISERDRYNSPLHF
-	TRBV6-5	TRBJ1-5	-	14	TGTGCCAGCAGTTACTCAGGGCGCAATCAGCCCCAGCATTTT	CASSYSGRNQPQHF
once	TRBV19	TRBJ2-1	TRBD1	18	TGTGCCAGTAGTATGTGGGGCGGATTGGGACAGGGGGCGAAAGGGCAGTTCTTC	CASSMWGGLGQGAKGQFF
-	TRBV5-1	TRBJ1-3	-	13	TGCGCCAGCAGCTTGGGTCCTGGAAACACCATATATTTT	CASSLGPGNTIYF
few	TRBV30	TRBJ1-5	-	14	TGTGCCTGGAGTCGGGACACCTCAAATCAGCCCCAGCACTTT	CAWSRDTSNQPQHF
-	TRBV4-2	TRBJ1-5	-	15	TGTGCCAGCAGCCAAGGTCCCCGGGACAATCAGCCCCAGCATTTT	CASSQGPRDNQPQHF
-	TRBV2	TRBJ2-3	-	15	TGTGCCGGGGAGCGGGCTGGGCGTAACACAGATACGCAGTATTTT	CAGERAGRNTDTQYF
-	TRBV2	TRBJ1-5	TRBD1	14	TGTGCCAGCAGTGGGACAGGGAGGGATCAGCCCCAGCATTTT	CASSGTGRDQPQHF
-	TRBV6-5	TRBJ1-5	-	12	TGTGCCAGCAGTTCAGGGAATCAGCCCCAGCATTTT	CASSSGNQPQHF
-	TRBV9	TRBJ2-5	-	13	TGTGCCAGCAGCGTAGGGCTGGAAGAGACCCAGTACTTC	CASSVGLEETQYF
-	TRBV19	TRBJ1-2	TRBD1	13	TGTGCCAGTAGTCCGAGGACAGGGGCTGGCTACACCTTC	CASSPRTGAGYTF
-	TRBV7-3	TRBJ2-3	-	14	TGTGCCAGCAGCTTAACCCCAGGCACAGATACGCAGTATTTT	CASSLTPGTDTQYF
-	TRBV7-9	TRBJ2-7	-	12	TGTGCCAGCAGCAATACAGGCTACGAGCAGTACTTC	CASSNTGYEQYF
-	TRBV9	TRBJ2-3	TRBD2	15	TGTGCCAGCAGCCTCCGGGGGGTAGAGGTGGATACGCAGTATTTT	CASSLRGVEVDTQYF
-	TRBV6-6	TRBJ2-7	TRBD1	14	TGTGCCACCTCGGGACAGGTTGGCTCCTACGAGCAGTACTTC	CATSGQVGSYEQYF
-	TRBV5-1	TRBJ1-1	-	13	TGCGCCAGCAGCTGGCGCGAGGGGGGAGAAGCTTTCTTT	CASSWREGGEAFF
-	TRBV5-6	TRBJ2-7	-	12	TGTGCCAGCAGCTTGAATAGCTACGAGCAGTACTTC	CASSLNSYEQYF
-	TRBV4-1	TRBJ2-7	TRBD1	16	TGCGCCAGCAGCCAAGATGCCTACAGGGGCAAAGATGAGCAGTACTTC	CASSQDAYRGKDEQYF
few	TRBV6-6	TRBJ2-2	-	11	TGTGCCAGCGGGGTTACCGGGGAGCTGTTTTTT	CASGVTGELFF
-	TRBV2	TRBJ1-4	-	15	TGTGCCAGCAGTCAGGGACGGACAACTAATGAAAAACTGTTTTTT	CASSQGRTTNEKLFF
-	TRBV12-5	TRBJ2-1	TRBD2	15	TGTGCTAGTGATCCTGGCGGGGGGGCCGTGCACGAGCAGTTCTTC	CASDPGGGAVHEQFF
-	TRBV10-3	TRBJ2-2	TRBD1	14	TGTGCCATCAGTGGACAGGGGTACACCGGGGAGCTGTTTTTT	CAISGQGYTGELFF
-	TRBV5-5	TRBJ2-5	-	16	TGTGCCAGCAGCTTGAGTGGTGGGGGGGCAGTGGAGACCCAGTACTTC	CASSLSGGGAVETQYF
-	TRBV27	TRBJ2-3	-	13	TGTGCCAGCAGTTCCGCTAGCACAGATACGCAGTATTTT	CASSSASTDTQYF
-	TRBV2	TRBJ2-1	-	15	TGTGCCAGCAAGGGCGGGGGCCAGAAGTACAATGAGCAGTTCTTC	CASKGGGQKYNEQFF
-	TRBV5-1	TRBJ1-1	-	16	TGCGCCAGCAGCCCCTCAACCAGGTCTAAGGGAACTGAAGCTTTCTTT	CASSPSTRSKGTEAFF
-	TRBV27	TRBJ2-1	TRBD2	17	TGTGCCAGCAGTTTATCCCCATCGACTAGCGGGGGAAATGAGCAGTTCTTC	CASSLSPSTSGGNEQFF
-	TRBV10-2	TRBJ2-5	-	14	TGCGCCAGCAGGCCCTCCAGTTGGGGAGAGACCCAGTACTTC	CASRPSSWGETQYF
-	TRBV19	TRBJ2-5	TRBD2	16	TGTGCCAGTAAGGCGCGGGGGGCCAGGGCCCAAGAGACCCAGTACTTC	CASKARGARAQETQYF